These T cell receptor beta chains were read from a single sample in a study of blood T cell repertoires in COVID-19. Sequencing was performed with immunoSEQ multiplex PCR; in TCRdb, only in-frame clones are kept and a portion is missing. The repertoire holds just over 300,000 clones, with around nine tenths as singletons. Sequencing input: PBMCs or T cells enriched from blood (not recorded which). The source of these receptors is a woman aged 40 to 49 who had recovered from COVID-19. CDR3s include the opening cysteine and the closing phenylalanine or tryptophan. The order of the fields is D gene, J gene, V gene, clone size, CDR3 protein, CDR3 DNA. D genes are given only for firm matches. Rows give clone size only sometimes, using once, few, many, or a class for an expanded clone.

D: TRBD1
J: TRBJ2-3
V: TRBV4-3
size: .
CDR3: CASSEQDRGSTDTQYF
DNA: TGCGCCAGCAGTGAGCAAGACAGGGGAAGCACAGATACGCAGTATTTT

D: TRBD1
J: TRBJ1-4
V: TRBV28
size: .
CDR3: CASRADRFNEKLFF
DNA: TGTGCCAGCAGAGCGGACAGGTTTAATGAAAAACTGTTTTTT

D: .
J: TRBJ1-6
V: TRBV9
size: .
CDR3: CASSPLNSPLHF
DNA: TGTGCCAGCAGCCCTCTTAATTCACCCCTCCACTTT

D: TRBD1
J: TRBJ1-5
V: TRBV7-2
size: few
CDR3: CASSPGGSSNQPQHF
DNA: TGTGCCAGCAGTCCAGGGGGCTCTAGCAATCAGCCCCAGCATTTT

D: .
J: TRBJ2-7
V: TRBV7-9
size: .
CDR3: CASSPTLYEQYF
DNA: TGTGCCAGCAGCCCAACCCTATACGAGCAGTACTTC

D: TRBD2
J: TRBJ2-7
V: TRBV7-2
size: .
CDR3: CASSPSGGLSSYEQYF
DNA: TGTGCCAGCAGCCCTAGCGGGGGTCTGAGCTCCTACGAGCAGTACTTC

D: TRBD1
J: TRBJ1-2
V: TRBV6-5
size: .
CDR3: CASTFGQAIYGYTF
DNA: TGTGCCAGCACCTTCGGACAGGCAATCTATGGCTACACCTTC

D: TRBD2
J: TRBJ2-7
V: TRBV2
size: .
CDR3: CASSSSGTSSYEQYF
DNA: TGTGCCAGCAGTTCTAGCGGGACAAGCTCCTACGAGCAGTACTTC

D: .
J: TRBJ2-7
V: TRBV7-9
size: once
CDR3: CASSHYYEQYF
DNA: TGTGCCAGCAGCCACTACTACGAGCAGTACTTC

D: .
J: TRBJ2-7
V: TRBV21-1
size: .
CDR3: CASSLNWGGPSGRCPHEQYF
DNA: TGTGCCAGCAGCTTAAACTGGGGGGGACCCAGTGGCCGGTGCCCCCACGAGCAGTACTTC

D: .
J: TRBJ2-7
V: TRBV6-4
size: .
CDR3: CASRYSYEQYF
DNA: TGTGCCAGCCGCTACTCCTACGAGCAGTACTTC

D: TRBD1
J: TRBJ1-2
V: TRBV7-9
size: .
CDR3: CASSLGDRVGYTF
DNA: TGTGCCAGCAGCTTAGGGGACAGGGTTGGCTACACCTTC

D: .
J: TRBJ2-1
V: TRBV29-1
size: .
CDR3: CSVDIYNEQFF
DNA: TGCAGCGTTGACATCTACAATGAGCAGTTCTTC

D: TRBD1
J: TRBJ1-5
V: TRBV24-1
size: .
CDR3: CATSSGGRGQGFNQPQHF
DNA: TGTGCCACCAGCTCCGGGGGTAGGGGACAGGGCTTTAATCAGCCCCAGCATTTT

D: .
J: TRBJ2-7
V: TRBV7-9
size: once
CDR3: CASSLEEAYEQYF
DNA: TGTGCCAGCAGCTTAGAGGAGGCTTACGAGCAGTACTTC

D: .
J: TRBJ2-7
V: TRBV6-5
size: .
CDR3: CASRPGLRGGNEQYF
DNA: TGTGCCAGCAGACCGGGACTCCGAGGTGGGAACGAGCAGTACTTC

D: TRBD2
J: TRBJ2-5
V: TRBV15
size: few
CDR3: CATSKPLAGEETQYF
DNA: TGTGCCACCAGCAAGCCCCTAGCGGGGGAAGAGACCCAGTACTTC

D: .
J: TRBJ2-6
V: TRBV7-3
size: .
CDR3: CASSLVDTGLGANVLTF
DNA: TGTGCCAGCAGCTTAGTCGATACAGGCCTGGGGGCCAACGTCCTGACTTTC

D: .
J: TRBJ1-6
V: TRBV5-3
size: .
CDR3: CARLVLSSYNSPLHF
DNA: TGTGCCAGACTTGTCCTAAGCTCCTATAATTCACCCCTCCACTTT

D: .
J: TRBJ2-7
V: TRBV30
size: .
CDR3: CAWSDPRGASYEQYF
DNA: TGTGCCTGGAGCGATCCCAGAGGCGCGTCCTACGAGCAGTACTTC

D: TRBD2
J: TRBJ2-7
V: TRBV7-2
size: .
CDR3: CASSTPSGSFDEQYF
DNA: TGTGCCAGCAGCACGCCTAGCGGGAGCTTCGACGAGCAGTACTTC

D: TRBD2
J: TRBJ2-3
V: TRBV30
size: .
CDR3: CAWRAKAGAGTDTQYF
DNA: TGTGCCTGGAGGGCAAAAGCGGGAGCTGGCACAGATACGCAGTATTTT

D: .
J: TRBJ2-3
V: TRBV5-8
size: .
CDR3: CASSLERTDTQYF
DNA: TGTGCCAGCAGCTTGGAGCGGACAGATACGCAGTATTTT

D: .
J: TRBJ1-6
V: TRBV16
size: .
CDR3: CASSQSAGGPNSPLHF
DNA: TGTGCCAGCAGCCAATCTGCGGGGGGGCCTAATTCACCCCTCCACTTT

D: .
J: TRBJ2-7
V: TRBV21-1
size: .
CDR3: CASSKVRSGGPEGKYF
DNA: TGTGCCAGCAGCAAAGTACGGTCAGGGGGCCCGGAGGGAAAGTACTTC

D: TRBD2
J: TRBJ2-5
V: TRBV3-1/TRBV3-2
size: .
CDR3: CASSQGTSAERETQYF
DNA: TGTGCCAGCAGCCAAGGGACTAGCGCGGAAAGAGAGACCCAGTACTTC

D: .
J: TRBJ1-1
V: TRBV24-1
size: .
CDR3: CATSDLSYTEAFF
DNA: TGTGCCACCAGTGATCTCTCGTATACTGAAGCTTTCTTT

D: TRBD2
J: TRBJ2-2
V: TRBV6-6
size: .
CDR3: CASSYPAGVGELFF
DNA: TGTGCCAGCAGTTACCCAGCGGGAGTTGGGGAGCTGTTTTTT

D: .
J: TRBJ2-1
V: TRBV28
size: .
CDR3: CASSLGQGRYEQFF
DNA: TGTGCCAGCAGTTTGGGGCAGGGTCGCTATGAGCAGTTCTTC

D: .
J: TRBJ1-2
V: TRBV7-2
size: .
CDR3: CASSPTGGNYGYTF
DNA: TGTGCCAGCAGCCCGACCGGGGGAAACTATGGCTACACCTTC

D: .
J: TRBJ1-5
V: TRBV19
size: .
CDR3: CASSINGKSNQPQHF
DNA: TGTGCCAGTAGTATAAACGGGAAAAGCAATCAGCCCCAGCATTTT

D: .
J: TRBJ2-5
V: TRBV6-2/TRBV6-3
size: once
CDR3: CASSYGAGAQETQYF
DNA: TGTGCCAGCAGTTACGGGGCGGGGGCCCAAGAGACCCAGTACTTC

D: TRBD1
J: TRBJ1-1
V: TRBV19
size: .
CDR3: CASSSRTGDNSIAFF
DNA: TGTGCCAGTAGTAGCAGGACAGGGGATAACTCGATCGCTTTCTTT

D: .
J: TRBJ2-7
V: TRBV28
size: .
CDR3: CASSTSGLGPYEQYF
DNA: TGTGCCAGCAGCACCTCCGGACTCGGCCCCTACGAGCAGTACTTC

D: .
J: TRBJ1-1
V: TRBV25-1
size: .
CDR3: CASSEEAGMNTEAFF
DNA: TGTGCCAGCAGTGAAGAGGCGGGGATGAACACTGAAGCTTTCTTT

D: TRBD2
J: TRBJ2-5
V: TRBV7-7
size: .
CDR3: CASSLARGGGATQYF
DNA: TGTGCTAGCAGCTTAGCGCGGGGCGGGGGGGCGACCCAGTACTTC

D: .
J: TRBJ2-7
V: TRBV28
size: .
CDR3: CASSLFLRRSHEQYF
DNA: TGTGCCAGCAGTTTGTTTCTACGTCGGTCTCATGAGCAGTACTTC

D: TRBD1
J: TRBJ1-1
V: TRBV10-3
size: .
CDR3: CAIRDRGQNTEAFF
DNA: TGTGCCATCAGAGACAGGGGTCAGAACACTGAAGCTTTCTTT

D: .
J: TRBJ1-5
V: TRBV6-5
size: .
CDR3: CASSPQASNQPQHF
DNA: TGTGCCAGCAGCCCCCAGGCCAGCAATCAGCCCCAGCATTTT

D: .
J: TRBJ1-2
V: TRBV28
size: .
CDR3: CASRTARGYGYTF
DNA: TGTGCCAGCAGAACGGCCAGGGGATATGGCTACACCTTC

D: .
J: TRBJ1-1
V: TRBV18
size: .
CDR3: CATSNLQANTEAFF
DNA: TGTGCCACCTCTAATCTACAGGCGAACACTGAAGCTTTCTTT

D: .
J: TRBJ2-7
V: TRBV7-2
size: .
CDR3: CASSLATGESLYEQYF
DNA: TGTGCCAGCAGCTTAGCGACGGGGGAGTCCCTCTACGAGCAGTACTTC

D: .
J: TRBJ1-1
V: TRBV7-9
size: .
CDR3: CASTFGDSGHGAFF
DNA: TGTGCCAGCACCTTTGGAGATTCCGGTCACGGAGCTTTCTTT

D: .
J: TRBJ2-7
V: TRBV11-2
size: .
CDR3: CASSSVSYEQYF
DNA: TGTGCCAGCAGCTCAGTAAGTTACGAGCAGTACTTC

D: .
J: TRBJ1-5
V: TRBV5-6
size: .
CDR3: CASSSGTINQPQHF
DNA: TGTGCCAGCAGCTCCGGGACTATCAATCAGCCCCAGCATTTT